This TCR beta chain was observed in a study of blood T cell repertoires in COVID-19. Overall study: Specimens from acute and convalescent COVID-19 originated in the United States, Italy and Spain. T cells, B-cell-depleted T cells, or PBMCs supplied cDNA or gDNA.

Trimming removed 5 bases from V and 4 bases from J, with 7 bases in between. This CDR3 is 12 amino acids long. Germline V CDR1 and CDR2: SNHLY, FYNNEI. Using immunoSEQ multiplex PCR, the repertoire was profiled, and TCRdb retains in-frame clones only, with some absent. Here the sample spans 42,000 or so clones, about 88% being singletons. The receptor was isolated from a human donor in a cohort sampled during active COVID-19. Sequencing used peripheral blood. This chain joins TRBV2 and TRBJ2-3, with D perhaps TRBD2 (6 bases). The CDR3 is CASSWDSDTQYF. The CDR3 nucleotides read TGTGCCAGCAGTTGGGACTCAGATACGCAGTATTTT.